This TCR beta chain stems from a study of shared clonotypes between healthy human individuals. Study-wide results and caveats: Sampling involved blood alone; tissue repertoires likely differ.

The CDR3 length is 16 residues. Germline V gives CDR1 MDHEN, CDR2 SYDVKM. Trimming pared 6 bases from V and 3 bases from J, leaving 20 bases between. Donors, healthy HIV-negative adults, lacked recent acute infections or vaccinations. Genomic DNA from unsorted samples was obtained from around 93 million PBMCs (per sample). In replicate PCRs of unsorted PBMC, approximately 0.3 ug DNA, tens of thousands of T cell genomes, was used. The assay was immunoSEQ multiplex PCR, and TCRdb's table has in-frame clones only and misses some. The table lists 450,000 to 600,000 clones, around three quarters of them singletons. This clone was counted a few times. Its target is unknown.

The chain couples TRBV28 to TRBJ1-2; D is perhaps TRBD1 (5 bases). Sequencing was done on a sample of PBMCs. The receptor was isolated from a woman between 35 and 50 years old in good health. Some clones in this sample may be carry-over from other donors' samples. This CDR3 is CASSSSGRKWHYGYTF. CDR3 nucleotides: TGTGCCAGCAGCTCCTCAGGGAGGAAGTGGCACTATGGCTACACCTTC.